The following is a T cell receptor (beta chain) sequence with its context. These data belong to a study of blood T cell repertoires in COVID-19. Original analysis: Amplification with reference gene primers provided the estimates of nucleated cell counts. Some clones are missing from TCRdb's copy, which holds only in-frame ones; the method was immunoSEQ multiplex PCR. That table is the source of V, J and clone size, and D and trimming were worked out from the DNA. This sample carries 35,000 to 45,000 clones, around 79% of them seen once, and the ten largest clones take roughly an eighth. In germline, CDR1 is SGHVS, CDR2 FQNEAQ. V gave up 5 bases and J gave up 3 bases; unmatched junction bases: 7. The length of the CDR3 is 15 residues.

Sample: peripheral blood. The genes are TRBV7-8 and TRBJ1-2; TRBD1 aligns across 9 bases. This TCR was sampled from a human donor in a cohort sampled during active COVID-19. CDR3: CASSPTTGGDYGYTF. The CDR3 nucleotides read TGTGCCAGCAGCCCCACTACAGGGGGCGACTATGGCTACACCTTC.